This T cell receptor (beta chain) was captured in a study of T cells in Graves' hyperthyroidism and ophthalmopathy. Researchers defined stable Graves' hyperthyroidism as no ophthalmopathy progression within 18 months. The CDR3 is 18 residues long. The V and J ends lost 1 base and 8 bases respectively, with 24 bases between them. Germline values: CDR1 SGHAT, CDR2 FQNNGV. General study points: Through a model of 13 V-J features, ophthalmopathy was separated from stable hyperthyroidism. Ophthalmopathy onset followed model prediction by a median about six months.

This clonotype was observed at least ten times. Its antigen is not identified. What was amplified from RNA transcripts were TCR beta CDR3 regions. The TCR CDR3 was amplified in a first-round RT-PCR using the HTBI primer set. TCRdb redid the calling of the multiplex PCR reads with MiXCR, one entry per CDR3 protein. The profile shows fewer than 350,000 distinct CDR3 sequences, around 20% of them singletons. This chain uses TRBV11-2 with TRBJ2-1, with D unclear. The TCR comes from a woman aged 45-65 years with Graves' hyperthyroidism. Sample: blood. CDR3 sequence reads: CASSLVGDSPTLRDEQFF. The CDR3 DNA is TGTGCCAGCAGCTTAGTAGGAGACTCTCCCACGCTTCGGGATGAGCAGTTCTTC.